This T cell receptor beta chain was recovered during a study of blood T cell repertoires in COVID-19. The overall study: Acute and convalescent COVID-19 samples came from the United States, Italy and Spain. PBMCs, B-cell-depleted T cells, or T cells provided the cDNA or gDNA that made up the material.

V lost 8 bases, J lost 5 bases, and 15 bases lay in between. The CDR3 extends over 13 amino acids. The germline CDR1 and CDR2 sequences are MNHEY and SMNVEV (reference sequence). Clones were read by immunoSEQ multiplex PCR, and TCRdb kept only the in-frame ones, dropping some. The sample yields about 310,000 clones, around 86% seen once. The clonotype comes from a man aged 45 to 65 with active or convalescent COVID-19. The chain combines TRBV27 with TRBJ2-5; D unclear. Sequenced: peripheral blood. This chain's CDR3 is CASRPAVLETQYF. In DNA, the CDR3 is TGTGCCAGCCGACCCGCGGTGTTGGAGACCCAGTACTTC.